This T cell receptor beta chain was sequenced in a study of blood T cells in healthy people across ages. Germline assignment: CDR1 SGHRS and CDR2 YFSETQ. This CDR3 has 15 residues. Trimming cost V 6 bases and J 3 bases; bases outside gene matches: 12. Then a second PCR, running about 7 to 11 cycles, was carried out with a sample-barcoded 5' primer and a J-beta primer mix. All cDNA molecules were each tagged by a template-switch adaptor with 12 random nucleotides. TCRdb re-analysed the 5' RACE reads in MiXCR, keeping a single row per CDR3 protein. In the table there are about 770,000 distinct CDR3 sequences, around two fifths of which are singletons. The total RNA that was extracted per sample amounted to at least 6 micrograms.

The sample comprised blood. The receptor was derived from a man between 60 and 70 years old in good health. The chain employs TRBV5-1 and TRBJ2-7, with 7 bases matching TRBD2. CDR3 in amino acids: CASTPGGGLNYEQYF. In nucleotides, the CDR3 is TGCGCCAGCACTCCCGGGGGAGGGCTAAACTACGAGCAGTACTTC.